A selection of T cell receptor beta chains follows, all from one sample in a study of neurological immune-mediated disorders. TCRdb re-derived calls from the 5' RACE reads in MiXCR, one entry per CDR3 protein. The sample shows 45,000 to 60,000 distinct CDR3 sequences, over 9.5% of them seen only once. The source material was PBMCs. All receptors derive from a male donor with HTLV-1-associated myelopathy (HAM/TSP). CDR3s include the opening cysteine and the closing phenylalanine or tryptophan. The order of the fields is CDR3 length, J gene, D gene, V gene, clone size, CDR3 protein, CDR3 DNA. A D gene is named only where the DNA matches it firmly. Not all rows give a size; the values are once, few, many and, for expanded clones, a class.

13 | TRBJ2-5 | - | TRBV11-2 | - | CASSLVYQETQYF | TGTGCCAGCAGCTTAGTCTACCAAGAGACCCAGTACTTC
13 | TRBJ1-2 | - | TRBV20-1 | many | CSAAPGLGDGYTF | TGCAGTGCTGCCCCAGGCCTCGGGGATGGCTACACCTTC
14 | TRBJ1-1 | - | TRBV2 | many | CASKRSGVGTEAFF | TGTGCCAGCAAACGGTCAGGGGTAGGGACTGAAGCTTTCTTT
16 | TRBJ2-3 | TRBD2 | TRBV3-1 | many | CASSRTSGPSTDTQYF | TGTGCCAGCAGCCGTACTAGCGGCCCCTCCACAGATACGCAGTATTTT
15 | TRBJ1-5 | - | TRBV2 | few | CASSEQGGRNQPQHF | TGTGCCAGCAGTGAACAGGGTGGGCGCAATCAGCCCCAGCATTTT
12 | TRBJ2-7 | - | TRBV20-1 | many | CSASVPTDEQYF | TGCAGTGCTAGTGTTCCGACGGACGAGCAGTACTTC
15 | TRBJ2-2 | TRBD1 | TRBV5-1 | few | CASSLRTGDTGELFF | TGCGCCAGCAGCTTACGGACAGGAGACACCGGGGAGCTGTTTTTT
12 | TRBJ2-7 | - | TRBV5-6 | many | CASSLNSYEQYF | TGTGCCAGCAGCTTGAACAGCTACGAGCAGTACTTC
15 | TRBJ2-3 | - | TRBV7-3 | many | CASSLSLAVPDTQYF | TGTGCCAGCAGCCTCTCTCTTGCGGTGCCCGATACGCAGTATTTT
14 | TRBJ1-2 | - | TRBV10-3 | many | CAISEAFGNYGYTF | TGTGCCATCAGTGAGGCTTTCGGAAACTATGGCTACACCTTC
14 | TRBJ2-7 | - | TRBV5-1 | many | CARKRQACSYEQYF | TGCGCCAGAAAACGACAGGCCTGCTCCTACGAGCAGTACTTC
15 | TRBJ1-4 | - | TRBV5-1 | many | CASSFSGAPNEKLFF | TGCGCCAGCAGCTTCTCAGGGGCCCCAAATGAAAAACTGTTTTTT
16 | TRBJ2-3 | - | TRBV12-3/TRBV12-4 | many | CASSFTPGPFPDTQYF | TGTGCCAGCAGCTTTACCCCCGGGCCCTTCCCAGATACGCAGTATTTT
11 | TRBJ2-5 | - | TRBV5-6 | many | CASSLLETQYF | TGTGCCAGCAGCTTGTTGGAGACCCAGTACTTC
15 | TRBJ2-1 | - | TRBV7-6 | - | CASSPYTNSYNEQFF | TGTGCCAGCAGCCCCTATACCAACTCCTACAATGAGCAGTTCTTC
16 | TRBJ2-3 | TRBD2 | TRBV11-2 | many | CASSFGSGGNTDTQYF | TGTGCCAGCAGCTTTGGAAGCGGGGGGAACACAGATACGCAGTATTTT
17 | TRBJ1-1 | - | TRBV7-2 | - | CASGLNLHRLPGSEDFF | TGTGCCAGCGGCTTAAATCTTCACAGGCTCCCGGGGTCTGAAGATTTCTTT
12 | TRBJ1-5 | - | TRBV6-2/TRBV6-3 | many | CASSYGKRPQHF | TGTGCCAGCAGTTACGGAAAGAGGCCCCAGCATTTT
21 | TRBJ2-1 | TRBD2 | TRBV4-1 | - | CASSQDPVLAGKRRSYNEQFF | TGCGCCAGCAGCCAAGACCCGGTACTAGCGGGGAAGAGGAGATCCTACAATGAGCAGTTCTTC
18 | TRBJ2-3 | - | TRBV12-3/TRBV12-4 | many | CASSLGGLRLGSTDTQYF | TGTGCCAGCAGTTTGGGGGGTCTGAGATTAGGTAGCACAGATACGCAGTATTTT
12 | TRBJ1-1 | - | TRBV28 | many | CASRPRQAQAFF | TGTGCCAGCAGACCCAGACAGGCTCAAGCTTTCTTT